The clone carrying this T cell receptor (beta chain) has a count of ten or more. The antigen remains undetermined. The sample belongs to a study of CD8 T cells in ankylosing spondylitis. Broader study findings: Characteristic, it appeared, of ankylosing spondylitis blood was a TCR beta motif of several highly homologous variants.

Germline V lookup: CDR1 MNHNY, CDR2 SVGAGI (reference sequence). CDR3 length equals 12 residues. V was clipped by 0 bases and J by 7 bases, with 3 bases between them. By quantitative 5'-RACE with molecular barcodes, the TCR beta libraries were made. TCRdb recomputed calls from the 5' RACE reads with MiXCR, one row per CDR3 protein. The repertoire holds 200,000 to 300,000 distinct CDR3 sequences, with around 8% as singletons. The chain uses TRBV6-6 and TRBJ1-4; D remains unclear. The clonotype comes from a female donor with ankylosing spondylitis or in good health (not recorded which). Sequenced input: blood, either unsorted or a sorted T cell fraction (not recorded which). CDR3 nucleotides: TGTGCCAGCAGTTACTCGAGTGAAAAACTGTTTTTT. This sequence encodes CASSYSSEKLFF.